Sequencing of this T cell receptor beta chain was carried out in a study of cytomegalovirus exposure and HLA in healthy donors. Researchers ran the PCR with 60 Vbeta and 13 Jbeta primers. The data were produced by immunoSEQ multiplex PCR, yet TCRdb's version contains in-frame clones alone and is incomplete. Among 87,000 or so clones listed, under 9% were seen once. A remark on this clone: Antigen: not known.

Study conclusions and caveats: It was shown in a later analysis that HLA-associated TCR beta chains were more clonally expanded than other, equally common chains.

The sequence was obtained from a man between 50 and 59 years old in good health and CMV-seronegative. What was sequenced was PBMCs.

CDR3 loop: CASRPGISSYNEQFF. The CDR3 region has the DNA TGTGCCAGCAGGCCAGGGATAAGCTCCTACAATGAGCAGTTCTTC. This chain joins TRBV2 and TRBJ2-1; D possibly corresponds to TRBD1 (5 bases). Trimming cost V 6 bases and J 0 bases, with 12 bases left between them. Germline CDR1 SNHLY, CDR2 FYNNEI. The CDR3 spans 15 residues.